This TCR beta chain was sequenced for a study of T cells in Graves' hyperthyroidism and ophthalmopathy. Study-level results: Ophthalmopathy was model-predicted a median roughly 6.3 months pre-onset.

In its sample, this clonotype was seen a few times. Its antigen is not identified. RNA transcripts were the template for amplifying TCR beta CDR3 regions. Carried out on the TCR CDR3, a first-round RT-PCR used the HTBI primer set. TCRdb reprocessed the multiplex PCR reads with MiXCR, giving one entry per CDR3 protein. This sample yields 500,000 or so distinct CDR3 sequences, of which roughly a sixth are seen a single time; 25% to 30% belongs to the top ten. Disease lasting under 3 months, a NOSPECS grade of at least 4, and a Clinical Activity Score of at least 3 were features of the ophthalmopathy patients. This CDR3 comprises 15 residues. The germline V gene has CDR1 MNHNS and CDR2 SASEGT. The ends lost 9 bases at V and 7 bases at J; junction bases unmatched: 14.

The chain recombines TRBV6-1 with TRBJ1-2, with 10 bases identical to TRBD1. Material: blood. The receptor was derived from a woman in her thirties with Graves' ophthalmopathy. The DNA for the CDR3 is TGTGCCAGTTTCGACAGGGGGCGAGTTCGCGGTGGCTACACCTTC. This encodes CASFDRGRVRGGYTF.